The rows below give T cell receptor beta chains drawn from one sample of a study of T-cell reconstitution after alpha-beta-depleted transplantation in children. TCRdb itself ran the PCR reads through MiXCR, one entry per CDR3 protein. The table lists about 830,000 distinct CDR3 sequences, less than 20% of them singletons. Source: PBMCs, mostly from graft donor cells, taken 360 days after TCRalphabeta/CD19-depleted stem cell transplant. These TCRs come from a male patient under 18 who had a stem cell transplant for acute lymphoblastic leukemia, so the T cells may come from the graft donor. The conserved cysteine and the conserved F or W are not part of the CDR3 here.

V gene: TRBV4-1
J gene: TRBJ2-2
CDR3 protein: ASSGWGGELF

V gene: TRBV5-1
J gene: TRBJ2-5
CDR3 protein: ASSLAAGGVYEGQY

V gene: TRBV7-7
J gene: TRBJ2-5
CDR3 protein: ASSPSWAETQY

V gene: TRBV7-3
J gene: TRBJ2-2
CDR3 protein: ASSSQGFGTGELF

V gene: TRBV12-3/TRBV12-4
J gene: TRBJ1-2
CDR3 protein: ASSLMYGYT

V gene: TRBV7-3
J gene: TRBJ2-1
CDR3 protein: ASSQEPLAHNEQF

V gene: TRBV2
J gene: TRBJ2-2
CDR3 protein: ASRLSGTSGRKNTGELF

V gene: TRBV4-1
J gene: TRBJ2-7
CDR3 protein: ASSHLPGGFSYEQY

V gene: TRBV18
J gene: TRBJ2-7
CDR3 protein: ASSPAFSYEQY

V gene: TRBV21-1
J gene: TRBJ2-1
CDR3 protein: ASSKAGLGAGGRNEQF

V gene: TRBV12-3/TRBV12-4
J gene: TRBJ2-1
CDR3 protein: ASSLTTPTEEF

V gene: TRBV5-1
J gene: TRBJ1-5
CDR3 protein: ASSLEGGIQPQH

V gene: TRBV20-1
J gene: TRBJ2-2
CDR3 protein: SARDGRGRGTGELF

V gene: TRBV20-1
J gene: TRBJ2-2
CDR3 protein: SARHGVSGELF

V gene: TRBV6-5
J gene: TRBJ1-2
CDR3 protein: ASSYGGGYT

V gene: TRBV27
J gene: TRBJ1-2
CDR3 protein: ASSPHGQGRALYGYT

V gene: TRBV4-1
J gene: TRBJ2-7
CDR3 protein: ASSQGIDEQY

V gene: TRBV12-3/TRBV12-4
J gene: TRBJ2-7
CDR3 protein: ASSTDGTGKREQY

V gene: TRBV19
J gene: TRBJ1-1
CDR3 protein: ASSISAYRVMNTEAF

V gene: TRBV20-1
J gene: TRBJ2-1
CDR3 protein: SASRFVVGVGNEQF

V gene: TRBV4-1
J gene: TRBJ2-4
CDR3 protein: ASSQEFTGVWNIQY

V gene: TRBV27
J gene: TRBJ2-7
CDR3 protein: ASSWGSPPYEQY

V gene: TRBV10-2
J gene: TRBJ2-7
CDR3 protein: ASSESETPYSYEQY

V gene: TRBV12-3/TRBV12-4
J gene: TRBJ2-1
CDR3 protein: ACHPVLYNEQF

V gene: TRBV3-1
J gene: TRBJ2-5
CDR3 protein: ASSQRLGNGWEVQETQY

V gene: TRBV13
J gene: TRBJ2-1
CDR3 protein: ASSRGTSSNEQF

V gene: TRBV18
J gene: TRBJ1-2
CDR3 protein: ASSPRGPSYGYT

V gene: TRBV20-1
J gene: TRBJ1-2
CDR3 protein: SASWWDRANYGYT

V gene: TRBV7-9
J gene: TRBJ2-7
CDR3 protein: ASSLVRGGDEQY

V gene: TRBV5-1
J gene: TRBJ2-1
CDR3 protein: ASSLGTKYNEQF

V gene: TRBV5-6
J gene: TRBJ2-5
CDR3 protein: ASSFRWGLAGGTQY

V gene: TRBV5-1
J gene: TRBJ1-4
CDR3 protein: ASSPGSTNEKLF

V gene: TRBV28
J gene: TRBJ2-7
CDR3 protein: ASSLFASYEQY

V gene: TRBV3-1
J gene: TRBJ2-7
CDR3 protein: ASSQLGSGRYEQY

V gene: TRBV5-1
J gene: TRBJ2-7
CDR3 protein: ASRPVAGEDYEQY

V gene: TRBV7-3
J gene: TRBJ1-6
CDR3 protein: ASRGTGPNSPLH

V gene: TRBV25-1
J gene: TRBJ2-5
CDR3 protein: ASSGAKALETQY

V gene: TRBV29-1
J gene: TRBJ1-1
CDR3 protein: SAERDSPEAF

V gene: TRBV29-1
J gene: TRBJ1-3
CDR3 protein: SVAGQTGNTIY

V gene: TRBV7-2
J gene: TRBJ2-1
CDR3 protein: ASSLLSSGYYNEQF

V gene: TRBV19
J gene: TRBJ2-7
CDR3 protein: ASSSRRVAGAYEQY

V gene: TRBV5-1
J gene: TRBJ2-3
CDR3 protein: ASSLSATGDTQY

V gene: TRBV20-1
J gene: TRBJ2-3
CDR3 protein: SARQGPPADTQY

V gene: TRBV10-3
J gene: TRBJ2-1
CDR3 protein: AISDQAEAFNEQF

V gene: TRBV27
J gene: TRBJ2-3
CDR3 protein: ASSLYSSSTDTQY

V gene: TRBV27
J gene: TRBJ2-1
CDR3 protein: ASSSHLSPYNEQF

V gene: TRBV5-5
J gene: TRBJ1-2
CDR3 protein: ASSLVDRTGYT

V gene: TRBV7-9
J gene: TRBJ2-3
CDR3 protein: ASSSTSGKIDTQY

V gene: TRBV5-1
J gene: TRBJ2-7
CDR3 protein: ASSGQVTPYEQY

V gene: TRBV4-2
J gene: TRBJ2-2
CDR3 protein: ASSRLAGPNTGELF

V gene: TRBV12-3/TRBV12-4
J gene: TRBJ1-5
CDR3 protein: ASSLGGINQPQH

V gene: TRBV5-5
J gene: TRBJ2-5
CDR3 protein: ASSLVGHRGETQY

V gene: TRBV12-3/TRBV12-4
J gene: TRBJ2-3
CDR3 protein: ASSSRLAGAHTDTQY

V gene: TRBV9
J gene: TRBJ2-5
CDR3 protein: ASSVAVPGQGGQETQY

V gene: TRBV27
J gene: TRBJ2-7
CDR3 protein: ASRPIRDSLEQY

V gene: TRBV18
J gene: TRBJ2-7
CDR3 protein: ASSTGTSGPYEQY

V gene: TRBV4-1
J gene: TRBJ2-3
CDR3 protein: ASSQGILPGLAGRGTDTQY

V gene: TRBV12-3/TRBV12-4
J gene: TRBJ2-7
CDR3 protein: ASSLTWLAGEVGEQY